The 25 T cell receptor beta chains given below trace back to one sample, sequenced in a study of cytomegalovirus exposure and HLA in healthy donors. Researchers ran the PCR with 60 Vbeta and 13 Jbeta primers. The method was immunoSEQ multiplex PCR; TCRdb's version includes in-frame clones alone and lacks a portion of them. Recorded for this sample: approximately 82,000 clones. The material sequenced was PBMCs. Receptor source: a woman aged 60 to 75 in good health and CMV-seronegative.

The J gene is TRBJ1-6, the V gene TRBV9, with 8 bases lining up with TRBD1. The CDR3 contains 15 residues. V shed 3 bases and J 6 bases; nucleotides not matched to a gene: 5. Germline V gene sequence: CDR1 SGDLS, CDR2 YYNGEE. This CDR3 is CASSGQGMSNSPLHF. The CDR3 DNA reads TGTGCCAGCAGCGGACAGGGGATGAGTAATTCACCCCTCCACTTT.

The chain carries TRBV7-6 and TRBJ2-1, with 7 bases that match TRBD1. J lost 3 bases, V lost 5 bases, and 7 bases had no gene match. This CDR3 region has 15 residues. The germline V gene has CDR1 SGHVS and CDR2 FNYEAQ. The CDR3: CASSADRAGYNEQFF. CDR3 DNA sequence: TGTGCCAGCAGCGCCGACAGGGCCGGCTACAATGAGCAGTTCTTC.

The genes are TRBV7-8 and TRBJ2-7; the match to TRBD2 covers 8 bases. This CDR3 has 15 residues. Trimming at V came to 4 bases and at J to 5 bases, leaving 10 bases not matched to a gene. Germline-derived CDR1 and CDR2 are SGHVS and FQNEAQ. CDR3 sequence reads: CASSSGLASFDEQYF. DNA for the CDR3: TGTGCCAGCAGCTCCGGACTAGCTTCGTTCGACGAGCAGTACTTC.

This chain links TRBV12-2 with TRBJ1-2; whether TRBD1, the table's D call, matches the DNA was not checked. TRBV12-2 is designated a pseudogene. The CDR3 runs to 16 residues. CDR3 region: CASRLAGTGGLRGYTF. CDR3 nucleotide sequence: TGTGCAAGTCGCTTAGCCGGGACAGGGGGATTGAGGGGCTACACCTTC.

The V gene is TRBV28, the J gene TRBJ1-1; the D gene is possibly TRBD1 (6 bases). V gave up 5 bases and J gave up 1 base, with 14 bases separating them. The CDR3 has 15 amino acids. Germline CDR1 MDHEN, CDR2 SYDVKM. The CDR3 nucleotides are TGTGCCAGCAGTCCCATGGGACATACGAACACTGAAGCTTTCTTT. Translating it yields CASSPMGHTNTEAFF.

The chain has TRBV20-1 and TRBJ1-1; 8 bases are shared with TRBD1. CDR1 DFQATT and CDR2 SNEGSKA come from the germline V gene (reference sequence). After removal of 5 bases from V and 11 bases from J, the junction contained 7 bases not matched to a gene. This CDR3 has 11 residues. The CDR3 DNA reads TGCAGTGCTTGGACAGGGAGAGGGGCTTTCTTT. It specifies CSAWTGRGAFF.

This chain connects TRBV19 to TRBJ2-1, with a possible D match to TRBD1 (5 bases). Germline loops: CDR1 LNHDA, CDR2 SQIVND (reference sequence). The CDR3 extends over 16 amino acids. V shed 2 bases and J shed 0 bases, with 11 bases lying between them. The CDR3 nucleotides are TGTGCCAGTAGTATAAACCCAACAGGCTCCTACAATGAGCAGTTCTTC. Its protein is CASSINPTGSYNEQFF.

This sequence joins TRBV7-3 and TRBJ2-2; 8 nucleotides align to TRBD1. V shed 6 bases, J shed 4 bases, and the junction held 13 bases outside the gene matches. Germline CDR1 and CDR2: SGHTA and FQGTGA. The CDR3 is made up of 17 amino acids. CDR3 sequence (DNA): TGTGCCAGCAGTTTTGACCCAGGGGGCGTGGGCACCGGGGAGCTGTTTTTT. This encodes CASSFDPGGVGTGELFF.

J is TRBJ2-1 and V is TRBV18; D possibly corresponds to TRBD1 (5 bases). There are 17 residues in the CDR3. CDR1 KGHSH and CDR2 LQKENI come from the germline V gene. Trimming pared 0 bases from V and 0 bases from J, leaving 12 bases between. The CDR3 DNA follows: TGTGCCAGCTCACCACCCCTAGTCGACAGCTCCTACAATGAGCAGTTCTTC. Translating it yields CASSPPLVDSSYNEQFF.

The rearrangement joins TRBV5-1 to TRBJ1-1; D unclear. Germline CDR1 SGHRS, CDR2 YFSETQ. This CDR3 is 14 amino acids long. V was shortened by 1 base and J by 5 bases, with 12 bases between the two germline ends. CDR3 bases: TGCGCCAGCAGCTTGTTGGCAGGCGAGACTGAAGCTTTCTTT. Its protein product is CASSLLAGETEAFF. The full variable domain, its missing parts supplied by reference TRBV5-1 and TRBJ1-1, is KAGVTQTPRYLIKTRGQQVTLSCSPISGHRSVSWYQQTPGQGLQFLFEYFSETQRNKGNFPGRFSGRQFSNSRSEMNVSTLELGDSALYLCASSLLAGETEAFFGQGTRLTVV.

V usage is TRBV11-2 and J usage is TRBJ2-7; 7 bases match TRBD2. The V and J ends lost 5 bases and 2 bases, in that order; junction bases with no gene match: 6. In germline, CDR1 is SGHAT, CDR2 FQNNGV. The CDR3 loop spans 14 amino acids. The CDR3, as DNA: TGTGCCAGCAGCCCACAGCGGGGAGCCTACGAGCAGTACTTC. Its translation is CASSPQRGAYEQYF. The full variable domain, with the rest looked up from reference TRBV11-2 and TRBJ2-7, is EAGVAQSPRYKIIEKRQSVAFWCNPISGHATLYWYQQILGQGPKLLIQFQNNGVVDDSQLPKDRFSAERLKGVDSTLKIQPAKLEDSAVYLCASSPQRGAYEQYFGPGTRLTVT.

This sequence joins TRBV6-5 and TRBJ1-3; 7 bases map to TRBD1. The trim removed 3 bases at V and 4 bases at J, leaving 9 bases unmatched. The germline V gene has CDR1 MNHEY and CDR2 SVGAGI. The CDR3 has 16 amino acids. The CDR3: CASSYRQGYLGNTIYF. For the CDR3, the DNA is TGTGCCAGCAGTTATCGACAGGGATATTTAGGAAACACCATATATTTT.

The V and J genes are TRBV28 and TRBJ2-5, with TRBD1 matching over 10 bases. The germline V gene has CDR1 MDHEN and CDR2 SYDVKM. V trimming: 6 bases; J trimming: 4 bases; junction bases outside the gene matches: 2. This CDR3 comprises 13 residues. Here the CDR3 reads CASRGTGVETQYF. The CDR3 DNA follows: TGTGCCAGCAGAGGGACAGGGGTAGAGACCCAGTACTTC.

The chain carries TRBV18 and TRBJ2-7; 8 nucleotides match TRBD2. The germline V gene encodes CDR1 KGHSH and CDR2 LQKENI. The CDR3 loop spans 14 amino acids. Trimming took 7 bases from V and 1 from J; bases not matched to a gene: 6. CDR3 DNA: TGTGCCAGCTTCCCGGGAGGGCGTTCCTACGAGCAGTACTTC. This encodes CASFPGGRSYEQYF. The complete variable domain, with remaining parts taken from reference TRBV18 and TRBJ2-7, reads NAGVMQNPRHLVRRRGQEARLRCSPMKGHSHVYWYRQLPEEGLKFMVYLQKENIIDESGMPKERFSAEFPKEGPSILRIQQVVRGDSAAYFCASFPGGRSYEQYFGPGTRLTVT.

V and J are TRBV7-9 and TRBJ1-4; no definite D call. Trimming took 3 bases from V and 7 from J, leaving 15 bases between them. The length of the CDR3 is 15 residues. The germline V gene has CDR1 SEHNR and CDR2 FQNEAQ (reference sequence). CDR3: CASSFSTAPTEKLFF. CDR3 nucleotide sequence: TGTGCCAGCAGCTTTTCAACAGCCCCCACTGAAAAACTGTTTTTT.

Worth noting for this clone: The same CDR3 arises from other DNA sequences in this sample as well. The chain recombines TRBV5-1 with TRBJ2-5, with 8 bases matching TRBD1. CDR3 length equals 14 residues. Looked up from germline, CDR1 is SGHRS and CDR2 is YFSETQ. Germline trimming cut 4 bases from V and 5 bases from J; bases unmatched to any gene: 7. The CDR3 spells CASSPGQGGETQYF. The DNA for the CDR3 is TGCGCCAGCAGCCCTGGACAGGGAGGCGAGACCCAGTACTTC. The full variable domain, completed using reference TRBV5-1 and TRBJ2-5, is KAGVTQTPRYLIKTRGQQVTLSCSPISGHRSVSWYQQTPGQGLQFLFEYFSETQRNKGNFPGRFSGRQFSNSRSEMNVSTLELGDSALYLCASSPGQGGETQYFGPGTRLLVL.

V and J are TRBV25-1 and TRBJ2-7; TRBD2 is a possible D gene (6 bases). The CDR3 is 13 residues long. Germline V gene sequence: CDR1 MGHDK, CDR2 SYGVNS. V lost 5 bases and J 2 bases, leaving 10 bases between the germline ends. CDR3 sequence reads: CASSFGGTYEQYF. CDR3 coding DNA: TGTGCCAGCAGTTTTGGCGGGACCTACGAGCAGTACTTC.

CDR3 DNA sequence: TGTGCCATCAGTGCCTCCTCCGGACAGGGGATGGAGACCCAGTACTTC. Protein product: CAISASSGQGMETQYF. The V and J genes are TRBV10-3 and TRBJ2-5, with 9 bases matching TRBD1. There are 16 residues in the CDR3. V shed 4 bases, J shed 5 bases, and the junction held 11 bases outside the gene matches. Germline CDR1 is ENHRY and CDR2 is SYGVKD.

The V gene is TRBV11-2, the J gene TRBJ2-3, with no clear D. Germline CDR1 is SGHAT and CDR2 is FQNNGV. Trimming took 1 base from V and 2 from J, leaving 7 bases between them. The CDR3 runs to 14 residues. The CDR3, as DNA: TGTGCCAGCAGCTTAGGGCGGCCCACAGATACGCAGTATTTT. Amino acids: CASSLGRPTDTQYF.

The J gene is TRBJ1-1, the V gene TRBV6-6, with D uncertain. Trimming left V 2 bases short and J 3 bases short, with 4 bases between. The CDR3 is made up of 12 amino acids. The germline V gene encodes CDR1 MNHNY and CDR2 SVGAGI (reference sequence). The chain's CDR3 is CASSYGHTEAFF. DNA of the CDR3: TGTGCCAGCAGTTACGGCCACACTGAAGCTTTCTTT.

The rearrangement uses TRBV10-3 and TRBJ2-3, with 11 bases aligning to TRBD2. The CDR3 is 15 residues long. Per the germline V gene, CDR1 is ENHRY and CDR2 is SYGVKD. The V segment lost 5 bases and the J segment 6 bases; nucleotides outside the gene matches: 7. CDR3 coding DNA: TGTGCCATCAGTCCACTAGCGGGGGATGCGGATACGCAGTATTTT. As protein: CAISPLAGDADTQYF.

V is TRBV7-9 and J is TRBJ2-5; no clear D gene. The CDR3 loop spans 14 amino acids. Deletions cut 6 bases from V and 3 bases from J, with 14 bases between. Germline V gene sequence: CDR1 SEHNR, CDR2 FQNEAQ (reference sequence). CDR3 in amino acids: CASSPFVEKETQYF. The CDR3 DNA sequence: TGTGCCAGCAGTCCGTTTGTGGAGAAAGAGACCCAGTACTTC.

Regarding this clone: One junction end does not reproduce the germline sequence, and a read error may be involved. The rearrangement uses TRBV7-7 and TRBJ2-1; D gene ambiguous. CDR3 size: 15 residues. Germline CDR1 is SSHAT and CDR2 is FNYEAQ (reference sequence). CDR3 sequence reads: CASSPTTGEMAEQFF. The CDR3 DNA follows: TGTGCTAGCAGCCCCACTACTGGAGAAATGGCTGAGCAGTTCTTC.

The chain employs TRBV6-1 and TRBJ2-1; TRBD2 might be the D (5 bases). V was clipped by 6 bases and J by 5 bases, with 17 bases between them. Germline V gene sequence: CDR1 MNHNS, CDR2 SASEGT. The CDR3 extends over 15 amino acids. The CDR3 loop is CASRRGSGNDNEQFF. The CDR3 DNA follows: TGTGCCAGCAGAAGAGGATCCGGGAACGACAATGAGCAGTTCTTC.

The rearrangement links TRBV5-4 to TRBJ1-1, with D maybe TRBD1 (6 bases). The V gene's germline CDR1 is SGHNT and CDR2 YYREEE (reference sequence). Trimming took off 4 bases at V and 4 bases at J, with 20 bases between the two ends. The CDR3 consists of 16 residues. The CDR3 loop is CASSPSPTGSGTEAFF. In DNA form, the CDR3 reads TGTGCCAGCAGCCCGAGCCCGACAGGTTCGGGCACTGAAGCTTTCTTT.